This passage covers 13 T cell receptor beta chains from one sample sequenced in a study of blood T cell repertoires in COVID-19. Clones were sequenced by immunoSEQ multiplex PCR, and TCRdb holds only the in-frame ones, with some missing. The table includes around 130,000 clones, around 80% detected once. Sequencing was carried out using PBMCs or T cells enriched from blood (not recorded which). The receptor source for this set is a middle-aged man with acute COVID-19.

In this sample, this clone turned up a few times. The chain recombines TRBV25-1 with TRBJ1-2, with a possible D match to TRBD1 (5 bases). The CDR3 is 14 residues long. V lost 2 bases and J 4 bases, leaving 11 bases between the germline ends. Germline lookup yields CDR1 MGHDK and CDR2 SYGVNS. The CDR3 spells CASSETGLSYGYTF. The CDR3 DNA follows: TGTGCCAGCAGTGAAACGGGACTCTCCTATGGCTACACCTTC.

The chain has TRBV10-3 and TRBJ2-7, with 8 positions matching TRBD2. Germline V lookup: CDR1 ENHRY, CDR2 SYGVKD. The CDR3 is made up of 14 amino acids. Trimming took 5 bases from V and 2 from J; bases not matched to a gene: 5. The DNA for the CDR3 is TGTGCCATCAGTAAGCGGGAGCGACCCTACGAGCAGTACTTC. Translated, it gives CAISKRERPYEQYF.

This CDR3 is CASSETDNQPQHF. CDR3 bases: TGTGCCAGCAGTGAGACAGATAATCAGCCCCAGCATTTT. The chain combines TRBV6-2 or TRBV6-3 with TRBJ1-5; a weak D match, TRBD1 (5 bases). Looked up from germline, CDR1 is MNHEY and CDR2 is SVGEGT. The CDR3 runs 13 residues. V was clipped by 5 bases and J by 4 bases, with 9 bases between them.

The chain uses TRBV30 and TRBJ1-5; 8 bases agree with TRBD1. V was clipped by 1 base and J by 7 bases; unmatched bases: 9. Germline V gene lookup returns CDR1 GTSNPN and CDR2 SVGIG (reference sequence). The CDR3 covers 15 residues. The CDR3 region is CAWSGDRGEGQPQHF. The CDR3 DNA is TGTGCCTGGAGTGGTGACAGGGGAGAAGGACAGCCCCAGCATTTT.

The rearrangement links TRBV7-2 to TRBJ2-1; 13 bases agree with TRBD2. This CDR3 is 16 amino acids long. The V gene end was trimmed by 2 bases and the J gene end by 8 bases; junction bases not matched to a gene: 6. Germline V gene lookup returns CDR1 SGHTA and CDR2 FQGNSA. The CDR3 bases are TGTGCCAGCAGCTTAAACTCTGGACTAGCGGGAGATGAGCAGTTCTTC. This sequence encodes CASSLNSGLAGDEQFF.

The chain carries TRBV6-5 and TRBJ1-6, with 8 bases fitting TRBD1. Germline V CDR1 and CDR2: MNHEY, SVGAGI. The junction had 8 bases not matched to a gene; V was cut back by 4 bases and J by 9 bases. The CDR3 is 15 residues long. CDR3 sequence: CASSFLGTGASPLHF. Written as DNA, the CDR3 is TGTGCCAGCAGTTTTTTGGGGACAGGAGCTTCACCCCTCCACTTT.

V usage is TRBV6-5 and J usage is TRBJ1-2; D remains ambiguous. Trimming removed 0 bases at V and 8 bases at J, with 16 bases between. This CDR3 has 15 amino acids. Germline CDR1 and CDR2: MNHEY and SVGAGI. CDR3 in amino acids: CASSYSSMGGYGYTF. CDR3 nucleotides: TGTGCCAGCAGTTACTCGAGTATGGGAGGGTACGGCTACACCTTC.

The chain has TRBV9 and TRBJ1-2, with 8 bases fitting TRBD1. The CDR3 covers 12 residues. Germline CDR1 and CDR2: SGDLS and YYNGEE. After removal of 5 bases from V and 6 bases from J, the junction contained 3 bases not matched to a gene. DNA for the CDR3: TGTGCCAGCAGAGACAGGGGCGATGGCTACACCTTC. It yields the protein CASRDRGDGYTF.

This rearrangement joins TRBV28 to TRBJ2-1, with 13 bases matching TRBD2. Germline trimming cut 5 bases from V and 0 bases from J; bases unmatched to any gene: 1. The CDR3 runs 16 residues. Per germline, CDR1 MDHEN and CDR2 SYDVKM. CDR3 region: CASSTSGRVSYNEQFF. In DNA form, the CDR3 reads TGTGCCAGCAGTACTAGCGGGAGGGTCTCCTACAATGAGCAGTTCTTC.

The chain uses TRBV7-2 and TRBJ2-5; no definite D call. V shed 1 base and J shed 5 bases, with 8 bases lying between them. The germline V gene encodes CDR1 SGHTA and CDR2 FQGNSA. The CDR3 loop spans 13 amino acids. The CDR3, as DNA: TGTGCCAGCAGCTTAGTGGGCTCTGAGACCCAGTACTTC. Amino acid sequence: CASSLVGSETQYF.

V usage is TRBV18 and J usage is TRBJ1-5; D call uncertain. The V end was cut by 2 bases, the J end by 3 bases, with 8 bases between. This CDR3 has 14 amino acids. From germline, CDR1 is KGHSH and CDR2 LQKENI. CDR3 residues: CASSPNPVNQPQHF. The DNA of the CDR3 is TGTGCCAGCTCACCAAACCCAGTCAATCAGCCCCAGCATTTT.

The V gene is TRBV2, the J gene TRBJ1-2, with unresolved D. The V end lost 1 base, the J end lost 1 base, and 16 bases lay between the germline ends. There are 17 residues in the CDR3. Germline V gene data show CDR1 as SNHLY and CDR2 as FYNNEI. The CDR3 region is CASSEGEMDRSNYGYTF. DNA of the CDR3: TGTGCCAGCAGTGAAGGAGAGATGGATCGGAGTAACTATGGCTACACCTTC.

This rearrangement joins TRBV7-6 to TRBJ1-6; the D gene is possibly TRBD1 (6 bases). The CDR3 is 16 amino acids. The V end was cut by 5 bases, the J end by 4 bases, with 15 bases between. Germline V lookup: CDR1 SGHVS, CDR2 FNYEAQ. CDR3 nucleotides: TGTGCCAGCAGCACCCGGGACACCGGATATAATTCACCCCTCCACTTT. It is translated as CASSTRDTGYNSPLHF.